This TCR beta chain was captured by sequencing in a study of B cell selection in AIRE deficiency. This clone was detected once. The CDR3 is 14 residues long. Per germline, CDR1 LNHDA and CDR2 SQIVND (reference sequence). V shed 5 bases, J shed 4 bases, and the junction held 4 bases outside the gene matches. The sorted conventional CD4 T cells were gated as CD4+CD127+. The table came from immunoSEQ multiplex PCR; TCRdb's copy has only in-frame clones and leaves some out. The sample records tens of thousands of clones, approximately 96% being singletons. The J gene is TRBJ1-5, the V gene TRBV19; 8 bases line up with TRBD1. This receptor was identified in a human donor with AIRE deficiency. Input material: conventional CD4+ T cells sorted from PBMCs. DNA for the CDR3: TGTGCCAGTAGTGCACAGGGGGGTAATCAGCCCCAGCATTTT. This encodes CASSAQGGNQPQHF.